The present entry profiles one T cell receptor beta chain with its context. Its antigen is as yet unknown. The data belong to a study of OX40 agonist ivuxolimab in advanced cancers. Study-level background: Males comprised roughly four fifths of the group, whose mean age was about 60 years (range roughly 20 to 85).

Profiled with immunoSEQ multiplex PCR; TCRdb holds only in-frame clones, not every one. Of 60,000 to 70,000 clones detected, roughly 90% appear once; the ten largest clones hold roughly 0.27%. V was cut by 5 bases and J by 8 bases, with 24 bases left in between. This CDR3 region has 16 residues. CDR1 SGHTA and CDR2 FQGNSA come from the germline V gene. Study outcomes and limitations: Clones of CD4+ and CD8+ blood T cells grew by week 6 at doses of 0.1 to 3.0 mg/kg.

This receptor was identified in an adult with an advanced solid tumor such as melanoma, head and neck, liver or kidney cancer. V usage is TRBV7-2 and J usage is TRBJ1-2, with D perhaps matching TRBD1 (6 bases). Material: CD4+ or CD8+ T cells sorted from blood, obtained in a trial of the OX40 agonist ivuxolimab. The CDR3 spells CASSQGGTGGWGGYTF. The CDR3 bases are TGTGCCAGCAGCCAAGGAGGGACCGGGGGCTGGGGCGGCTACACCTTC. Supplemented by reference TRBV7-2 and TRBJ1-2, the full variable domain reads GAGVSQSPSNKVTEKGKDVELRCDPISGHTALYWYRQSLGQGLEFLIYFQGNSAPDKSGLPSDRFSAERTGGSVSTLTIQRTQQEDSAVYLCASSQGGTGGWGGYTFGSGTRLTVV.